Following are 20 T cell receptor beta chains from one sample sequenced in a study of T cell responses to AZD1222 COVID-19 vaccine. Assay used: immunoSEQ multiplex PCR; TCRdb lists only in-frame clones, some missing. The sample carries roughly 140,000 clones, approximately 90% recorded once. Source: peripheral blood, taken on day 0 of AZD1222 vaccination. Receptors were obtained from an adult in good health.

J is TRBJ1-5 and V is TRBV24-1, with a tentative D call TRBD1 (5 bases). The CDR3 is 13 amino acids. Germline V gene data show CDR1 as KGHDR and CDR2 as SFDVKD. The germline V and J ends were trimmed by 4 bases and 5 bases, with 8 bases remaining between them. The CDR3 sequence is CATSDRGDQPQHF. In DNA form, the CDR3 reads TGTGCCACCAGTGACCGGGGCGATCAGCCCCAGCATTTT.

J is TRBJ1-1 and V is TRBV7-3; D uncertain. Germline lookup yields CDR1 SGHTA and CDR2 FQGTGA. The CDR3 is 13 amino acids. With 3 bases removed from V and 4 bases from J, the gap between germline ends came to 9 bases. The CDR3 sequence is CASSFGSGTEAFF. CDR3 bases: TGTGCCAGCAGCTTTGGCTCAGGCACTGAAGCTTTCTTT.

This rearrangement joins TRBV7-2 to TRBJ2-7; 10 positions agree with TRBD1. The V and J ends lost 5 bases and 6 bases, in that order; junction bases with no gene match: 10. CDR3 length: 15 residues. The V gene's germline CDR1 is SGHTA and CDR2 FQGNSA. CDR3 amino acids: CASSARTGGFREQYF. In nucleotides, the CDR3 is TGTGCCAGCAGCGCCAGGACAGGGGGTTTTCGCGAGCAGTACTTC. Using reference TRBV7-2 and TRBJ2-7 for the parts outside the CDR3, the full variable domain is GAGVSQSPSNKVTEKGKDVELRCDPISGHTALYWYRQSLGQGLEFLIYFQGNSAPDKSGLPSDRFSAERTGGSVSTLTIQRTQQEDSAVYLCASSARTGGFREQYFGPGTRLTVT.

There are a few counts of this clone. V and J are TRBV18 and TRBJ1-6, with 9 bases aligning to TRBD1. There are 15 residues in the CDR3. The V segment lost 3 bases and the J segment 7 bases; nucleotides outside the gene matches: 4. Germline V gene sequence: CDR1 KGHSH, CDR2 LQKENI. CDR3 residues: CASSPKTGGNSPLHF. CDR3 nucleotides: TGTGCCAGCTCACCGAAGACAGGGGGGAATTCACCCCTCCACTTT. The entire variable domain, with the rest obtained from reference TRBV18 and TRBJ1-6, is as follows: NAGVMQNPRHLVRRRGQEARLRCSPMKGHSHVYWYRQLPEEGLKFMVYLQKENIIDESGMPKERFSAEFPKEGPSILRIQQVVRGDSAAYFCASSPKTGGNSPLHFGNGTRLTVT.

This clone has just one count. The J gene is TRBJ1-2, the V gene TRBV30; 8 bases are a match to TRBD1. CDR3 length: 14 amino acids. Germline V gene data show CDR1 as GTSNPN and CDR2 as SVGIG (reference sequence). V trimming: 4 bases; J trimming: 3 bases; junction bases outside the gene matches: 7. CDR3 coding DNA: TGTGCCTGGAACGACGCGACAGGGGACTATGGCTACACCTTC. Translated: CAWNDATGDYGYTF. The full variable domain, its missing parts supplied by reference TRBV30 and TRBJ1-2, is SQTIHQWPATLVQPVGSPLSLECTVEGTSNPNLYWYRQAAGRGLQLLFYSVGIGQISSEVPQNLSASRPQDRQFILSSKKLLLSDSGFYLCAWNDATGDYGYTFGSGTRLTVV.

The CDR3: CAWGGENTEAFF. CDR3 nucleotide sequence: TGTGCCTGGGGGGGGGAGAACACTGAAGCTTTCTTT. The chain has TRBV30 and TRBJ1-1; tentatively, D is TRBD1 (5 bases). Germline-derived CDR1 and CDR2 are GTSNPN and SVGIG (reference sequence). V shed 5 bases and J shed 1 base, with 8 bases lying between them. The CDR3 has 12 residues.

The rearrangement uses TRBV4-1 and TRBJ2-7, with no clear D. Germline-derived CDR1 and CDR2 are MGHRA and YSYEKL. The germline V and J ends were trimmed by 1 base and 1 base, with 8 bases remaining between them. The CDR3 is made up of 14 amino acids. CDR3 amino acids: CASSQGAESYEQYF. CDR3 bases: TGCGCCAGCAGCCAAGGGGCGGAATCCTACGAGCAGTACTTC.

This clone appeared a few times. This chain joins TRBV7-9 and TRBJ2-1, with D uncertain. This CDR3 is built from 15 residues. Between the trimmed V and J ends, which lost 3 bases and 3 bases, there was a span of 12 bases. The germline gives CDR1 SEHNR, CDR2 FQNEAQ (reference sequence). DNA of the CDR3: TGTGCCAGCAGCTTTCTCGGCGAGCGCTACAATGAGCAGTTCTTC. It yields the protein CASSFLGERYNEQFF.

This chain connects TRBV7-9 to TRBJ1-1, with D uncertain. The germline CDR1 and CDR2 sequences are SEHNR and FQNEAQ (reference sequence). The ends were cut back, 5 bases at V and 3 bases at J, with 10 bases in the middle. The CDR3 consists of 13 residues. This chain's CDR3 is CASSAPPYTEAFF. CDR3 bases: TGTGCCAGCAGCGCACCCCCATACACTGAAGCTTTCTTT.

V usage is TRBV6-5 and J usage is TRBJ1-4; a possible D gene is TRBD1 (6 bases). Trimming removed 10 bases from V and 5 bases from J, with 20 bases in between. This CDR3 contains 15 residues. From germline, CDR1 is MNHEY and CDR2 SVGAGI. The CDR3 loop is CATLQGRGVNEKLFF. The CDR3 nucleotides are TGTGCCACCTTGCAAGGAAGGGGGGTGAATGAAAAACTGTTTTTT.

The V and J genes are TRBV18 and TRBJ1-3; D not certain. The V end lost 3 bases, the J end lost 0 bases, and 12 bases lay between the germline ends. Germline CDR1 KGHSH, CDR2 LQKENI. The CDR3 contains 16 residues. CDR3 coding DNA: TGTGCCAGCTCACCTACACAAACCGTCTCTGGAAACACCATATATTTT. Protein sequence: CASSPTQTVSGNTIYF.

The chain combines TRBV11-3 with TRBJ1-1; D not resolved. The CDR3 is 14 amino acids. V lost 4 bases and J lost 6, with 15 bases in between. Germline values: CDR1 SGHNT, CDR2 YENEEA. CDR3 sequence: CASSSTNGISEAFF. CDR3 DNA sequence: TGTGCCAGCAGCTCGACTAACGGGATCTCTGAAGCTTTCTTT.

The chain links TRBV5-4 to TRBJ2-5, with TRBD1 matching over 8 bases. CDR1 is SGHNT, CDR2 YYREEE, per germline (reference sequence). The V gene end was trimmed by 4 bases and the J gene end by 3 bases; junction bases not matched to a gene: 8. CDR3 length: 15 residues. The CDR3 nucleotides are TGTGCCAGCAGCAGAATGGACAGGGATAAAGAGACCCAGTACTTC. Encoded protein: CASSRMDRDKETQYF.

This clone has just one count. The CDR3 DNA is TGCAGTTCGTTAGTGAACACTGAAGCTTTCTTT. It translates to CSSLVNTEAFF. The chain couples TRBV20-1 to TRBJ1-1, with no clear D. The CDR3 is made up of 11 amino acids. Germline loops: CDR1 DFQATT, CDR2 SNEGSKA (reference sequence). Trimming took 8 bases from V and 0 from J, leaving 7 bases between them.

The chain uses TRBV2 and TRBJ1-1; D is unclear. There are 13 residues in the CDR3. V dropped 3 bases and J dropped 4 bases, with 9 bases sitting between them. Germline loops: CDR1 SNHLY, CDR2 FYNNEI. The DNA of the CDR3 is TGTGCCAGCAGTGACACCTTTCTCACTGAAGCTTTCTTT. Encoded protein: CASSDTFLTEAFF.

This rearrangement joins TRBV5-4 to TRBJ1-2; a weak D match, TRBD1 (5 bases). CDR1 and CDR2 from the germline V gene are SGHNT and YYREEE (reference sequence). CDR3 length equals 13 residues. The V end was cut by 0 bases, the J end by 5 bases, with 8 bases between. The chain's CDR3 is CASSLGGAYGYTF. In DNA, the CDR3 is TGTGCCAGCAGCTTGGGAGGGGCGTATGGCTACACCTTC.

The chain joins TRBV7-6 to TRBJ1-5; possibly TRBD1 for D (5 bases). With 7 bases removed from V and 4 bases from J, the gap between germline ends came to 17 bases. Germline values: CDR1 SGHVS, CDR2 FNYEAQ. The CDR3 sequence is 15 residues long. CDR3 amino acids: CASTHRQGGNQPQHF. The CDR3 nucleotides are TGTGCCAGCACCCACAGGCAGGGTGGGAATCAGCCCCAGCATTTT.

CDR3 residues: CASSLAVRNNQPQHF. The CDR3 DNA follows: TGTGCCAGCAGCTTGGCCGTTAGGAACAATCAGCCCCAGCATTTT. The chain has TRBV5-6 and TRBJ1-5; D is ambiguous. V was cut by 0 bases and J by 3 bases, with 10 bases left in between. The V gene's germline CDR1 is SGHDT and CDR2 YYEEEE. CDR3 length: 15 residues.

J is TRBJ1-2 and V is TRBV7-8, with D unclear. The CDR3 is 14 amino acids. Per the germline V gene, CDR1 is SGHVS and CDR2 is FQNEAQ. Trimming stripped 1 base from V and 4 bases from J, with 10 bases between. This CDR3 reads CASSLGRLSYGYTF. For the CDR3, the DNA is TGTGCCAGCAGCTTAGGGCGGCTTAGCTATGGCTACACCTTC.

V gene TRBV6-2 or TRBV6-3 combines with J gene TRBJ1-3; D call uncertain. The V end lost 2 bases, the J end lost 4 bases, and 3 bases lay between the germline ends. Germline CDR1 and CDR2: MNHEY and SVGEGT. The CDR3 covers 12 residues. CDR3 sequence reads: CASSYRGNTIYF. CDR3 coding DNA: TGTGCCAGCAGTTACCGCGGAAACACCATATATTTT.